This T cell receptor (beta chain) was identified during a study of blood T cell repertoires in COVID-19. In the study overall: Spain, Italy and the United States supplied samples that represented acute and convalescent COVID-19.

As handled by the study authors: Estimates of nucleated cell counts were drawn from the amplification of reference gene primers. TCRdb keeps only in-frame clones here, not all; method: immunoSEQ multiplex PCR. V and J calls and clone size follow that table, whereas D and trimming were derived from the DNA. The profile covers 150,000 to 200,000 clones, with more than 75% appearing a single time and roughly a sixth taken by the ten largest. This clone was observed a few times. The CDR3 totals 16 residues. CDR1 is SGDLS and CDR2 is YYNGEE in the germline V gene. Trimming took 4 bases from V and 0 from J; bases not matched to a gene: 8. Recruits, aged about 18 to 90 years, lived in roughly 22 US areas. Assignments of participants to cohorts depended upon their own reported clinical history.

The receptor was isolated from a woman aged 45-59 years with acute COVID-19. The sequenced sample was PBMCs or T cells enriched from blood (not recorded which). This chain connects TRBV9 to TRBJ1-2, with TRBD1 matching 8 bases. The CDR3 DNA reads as TGTGCCAGCAGCCCGAGTCCGGGACAGGCTAACTATGGCTACACCTTC. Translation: CASSPSPGQANYGYTF.